The 19 T cell receptor beta chains listed next were all sequenced from one sample in a study of shared clonotypes between healthy human individuals. Using immunoSEQ multiplex PCR, the repertoire was profiled, and TCRdb retains in-frame clones only, with some absent. Of around 720,000 clones listed, 60% to 75% were seen once; the top ten hold roughly 2%. Sequenced: memory CD4+ T cells sorted from blood. As for subset: CD45RA-negative fraction. The receptors shown here come from a woman between 25 and 40 years old in good health.

This clone was seen a handful of times. The CDR3 sequence is CASSSGQDPLEQYF. CDR3 in DNA: TGCGCCAGCAGTTCGGGACAGGACCCTCTTGAGCAGTACTTC. The chain carries TRBV10-1 and TRBJ2-7; 8 nucleotides agree with TRBD1. V shed 5 bases, J shed 7 bases, and the junction held 10 bases outside the gene matches. This CDR3 comprises 14 residues. Per the germline V gene, CDR1 is WNHNN and CDR2 is SYGVQD (reference sequence).

V is TRBV9 and J is TRBJ2-3, with D possibly being TRBD2 (6 bases). Germline lookup yields CDR1 SGDLS and CDR2 YYNGEE. The CDR3 is made up of 13 amino acids. V shed 0 bases and J shed 10 bases, with 12 bases lying between them. This chain's CDR3 is CASSVEGSGPQYF. CDR3 in DNA: TGTGCCAGCAGCGTAGAAGGTAGCGGTCCGCAGTATTTT. Full variable domain (missing parts from reference TRBV9 and TRBJ2-3): DSGVTQTPKHLITATGQRVTLRCSPRSGDLSVYWYQQSLDQGLQFLIQYYNGEERAKGNILERFSAQQFPDLHSELNLSSLELGDSALYFCASSVEGSGPQYFGPGTRLTVL.

CDR3 in amino acids: CASSLALTGGQGFQYF. The CDR3 region has the DNA TGTGCCAGCAGCTTAGCGCTTACAGGGGGACAGGGATTTCAGTACTTC. The gene calls are TRBV7-9 and TRBJ2-4; 9 nucleotides match TRBD1. Trimming cost V 0 bases and J 11 bases; bases outside gene matches: 11. The CDR3 covers 16 residues. CDR1 is SEHNR and CDR2 is FQNEAQ in the germline V gene (reference sequence).

The chain employs TRBV6-4 and TRBJ2-1; 11 bases agree with TRBD1. V shed 5 bases and J 6 bases; nucleotides not matched to a gene: 3. The CDR3 is made up of 14 amino acids. CDR1 is MRHNA and CDR2 is SNTAGT in the germline V gene. The CDR3 bases are TGTGCCAGCAGTACCGGGACAGGGGGCAATGAGCAGTTCTTC. Amino acid sequence: CASSTGTGGNEQFF.

V usage is TRBV11-2 and J usage is TRBJ2-3; 8 nucleotides line up with TRBD2. The germline V gene encodes CDR1 SGHAT and CDR2 FQNNGV. V was clipped by 4 bases and J by 3 bases; unmatched bases: 9. This CDR3 region has 16 residues. The CDR3 protein is CASSSIKRELTDTQYF. CDR3 nucleotide sequence: TGTGCCAGCAGCTCGATAAAGCGGGAGCTAACAGATACGCAGTATTTT.

This clone was detected a few times. V is TRBV7-8 and J is TRBJ2-7, with a possible D match to TRBD2 (6 bases). Looked up from germline, CDR1 is SGHVS and CDR2 is FQNEAQ. The CDR3 has 14 amino acids. Trimming removed 2 bases from V and 3 bases from J, with 11 bases in between. CDR3 sequence (DNA): TGTGCCAGCAGCTTAACGGGACTGAACTACGAGCAGTACTTC. Its protein product is CASSLTGLNYEQYF.

V and J are TRBV28 and TRBJ1-1; D call uncertain. The CDR3 is made up of 14 amino acids. Germline V CDR1 and CDR2: MDHEN, SYDVKM. V was cut by 6 bases and J by 11 bases, with 22 bases left in between. The CDR3 sequence: CASSLMVAGSGAFF. In DNA, the CDR3 is TGTGCCAGCAGCCTGATGGTGGCCGGGTCGGGTGCTTTCTTT.

This clone was recorded once. The chain carries TRBV11-2 and TRBJ2-1, with 8 bases identical to TRBD2. Germline CDR1 and CDR2: SGHAT and FQNNGV. The CDR3 totals 17 residues. The ends lost 2 bases at V and 9 bases at J; junction bases unmatched: 15. CDR3 nucleotide sequence: TGTGCCAGCAGCTTAAAGGGCTCGGGACTAGGGTCGGGTGAGCAGTTCTTC. Translated: CASSLKGSGLGSGEQFF. Drawing the rest from reference TRBV11-2 and TRBJ2-1, the complete variable domain is EAGVAQSPRYKIIEKRQSVAFWCNPISGHATLYWYQQILGQGPKLLIQFQNNGVVDDSQLPKDRFSAERLKGVDSTLKIQPAKLEDSAVYLCASSLKGSGLGSGEQFFGPGTRLTVL.

V is TRBV9 and J is TRBJ2-1; D is unclear. The germline V gene has CDR1 SGDLS and CDR2 YYNGEE. The CDR3 consists of 10 residues. The ends were cut back, 5 bases at V and 10 bases at J, with 7 bases in the middle. CDR3 amino acids: CASSPGEQFF. In DNA form, the CDR3 reads TGTGCCAGCAGTCCCGGCGAGCAGTTCTTC. The full variable domain, in which reference TRBV9 and TRBJ2-1 provide the parts outside the CDR3, is DSGVTQTPKHLITATGQRVTLRCSPRSGDLSVYWYQQSLDQGLQFLIQYYNGEERAKGNILERFSAQQFPDLHSELNLSSLELGDSALYFCASSPGEQFFGPGTRLTVL.

The chain uses TRBV11-2 and TRBJ2-2; D gene ambiguous. The CDR3 loop spans 14 amino acids. Trimming took 1 base from V and 7 from J, leaving 10 bases between them. Germline V gene lookup returns CDR1 SGHAT and CDR2 FQNNGV. The CDR3 DNA reads TGTGCCAGCAGCTTAGCGCCGGTGAGCGGGGAGCTGTTTTTT. This gives the protein CASSLAPVSGELFF.

The CDR3 here is CASTTGLAGGGEQFF. The CDR3 DNA reads TGTGCCAGCACCACTGGACTAGCGGGAGGCGGTGAGCAGTTCTTC. J is TRBJ2-1 and V is TRBV2, with TRBD2 identical over 14 bases. Trimming took 7 bases from V and 9 from J; bases not matched to a gene: 8. CDR3 length: 15 residues. CDR1 is SNHLY, CDR2 FYNNEI, per germline.

This clone was recorded many times. This rearrangement joins TRBV6-1 to TRBJ1-5, with D unresolved. Germline CDR1 reads MNHNS; CDR2 reads SASEGT. V was trimmed by 4 bases and J by 3 bases, leaving 16 bases between them. The CDR3 contains 16 residues. The CDR3: CASSVMMRAVNQPQHF. The CDR3 DNA follows: TGTGCCAGCAGTGTAATGATGCGGGCAGTCAATCAGCCCCAGCATTTT.

This rearrangement joins TRBV4-1 to TRBJ2-7, with 7 bases lining up with TRBD2. The CDR3 length is 13 residues. The V gene's germline CDR1 is MGHRA and CDR2 YSYEKL. The V segment lost 4 bases and the J segment 4 bases; nucleotides outside the gene matches: 4. CDR3 residues: CASSLPGGYEQYF. In DNA form, the CDR3 reads TGCGCCAGCAGCCTCCCGGGGGGATACGAGCAGTACTTC.

This clone has just a few counts. The chain links TRBV19 to TRBJ1-1; D possibly corresponds to TRBD1 (5 bases). V shed 9 bases and J shed 0 bases, with 17 bases lying between them. Germline-derived CDR1 and CDR2 are LNHDA and SQIVND (reference sequence). This CDR3 is 15 amino acids long. The CDR3 nucleotides read TGTGCCAGCAGCATAGCACGGGGGGTGAACACTGAAGCTTTCTTT. The encoded protein is CASSIARGVNTEAFF.

V and J are TRBV19 and TRBJ1-1; D is perhaps TRBD1 (5 bases). From germline, CDR1 is LNHDA and CDR2 SQIVND (reference sequence). V was cut by 0 bases and J by 4 bases, with 12 bases left in between. The CDR3 length is 15 residues. Written as DNA, the CDR3 is TGTGCCAGTAGTATAGATCGTTATGGGGCCACTGAAGCTTTCTTT. Residues: CASSIDRYGATEAFF. The whole variable domain, remainder taken from reference TRBV19 and TRBJ1-1, is DGGITQSPKYLFRKEGQNVTLSCEQNLNHDAMYWYRQDPGQGLRLIYYSQIVNDFQKGDIAEGYSVSREKKESFPLTVTSAQKNPTAFYLCASSIDRYGATEAFFGQGTRLTVV.

This chain connects TRBV7-9 to TRBJ2-7; no firm D call. Germline V gene lookup returns CDR1 SEHNR and CDR2 FQNEAQ (reference sequence). CDR3 length: 13 amino acids. Trimming took 6 bases from V and 5 from J, leaving 14 bases between them. CDR3 amino acids: CASRPTPLDEQYF. The CDR3 DNA follows: TGTGCCAGCAGACCTACACCTTTAGACGAGCAGTACTTC.

Concerning this clone: Within the sample, other DNA sequences also encode this same CDR3. The chain couples TRBV18 to TRBJ2-7; D unclear. The CDR3 totals 12 residues. CDR1 and CDR2 from the germline V gene are KGHSH and LQKENI. The V gene lost 1 base and the J gene lost 1 base, with 2 bases spanning the gap. DNA for the CDR3: TGTGCCAGCTCACCACTGTCCTACGAGCAGTACTTC. Translated, it gives CASSPLSYEQYF.

This chain connects TRBV11-1 to TRBJ2-1, with D possibly matching TRBD1 (6 bases). Germline lookup yields CDR1 SGHAT and CDR2 FQDESV (reference sequence). V was shortened by 5 bases and J by 8 bases, with 10 bases between the two germline ends. There are 12 residues in the CDR3. The CDR3 DNA reads as TGTGCCAGCAGCCGAAACAGGGATGAGCAGTTCTTC. It encodes CASSRNRDEQFF.

This sequence joins TRBV7-3 and TRBJ2-2; D possibly corresponds to TRBD1 (6 bases). This CDR3 contains 16 residues. Germline-derived CDR1 and CDR2 are SGHTA and FQGTGA. V was clipped by 1 base and J by 1 base, with 10 bases between them. CDR3 sequence reads: CASSLMPTGNTGELFF. The CDR3, as DNA: TGTGCCAGCAGCTTAATGCCGACAGGGAACACCGGGGAGCTGTTTTTT.